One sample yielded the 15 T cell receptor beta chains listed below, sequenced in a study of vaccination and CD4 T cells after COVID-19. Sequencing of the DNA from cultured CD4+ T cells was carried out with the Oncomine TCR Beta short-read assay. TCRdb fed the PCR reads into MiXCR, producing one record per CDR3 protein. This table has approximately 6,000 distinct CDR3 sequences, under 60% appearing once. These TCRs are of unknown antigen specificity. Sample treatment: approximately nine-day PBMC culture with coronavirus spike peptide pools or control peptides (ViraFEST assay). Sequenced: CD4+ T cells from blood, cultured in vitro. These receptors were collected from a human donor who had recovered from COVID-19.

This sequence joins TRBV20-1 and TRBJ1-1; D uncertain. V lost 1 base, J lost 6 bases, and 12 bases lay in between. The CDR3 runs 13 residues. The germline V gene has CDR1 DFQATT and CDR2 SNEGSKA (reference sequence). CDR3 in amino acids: CSARGFVTSEAFF. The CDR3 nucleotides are TGCAGTGCTAGAGGATTTGTAACGTCTGAAGCTTTCTTT.

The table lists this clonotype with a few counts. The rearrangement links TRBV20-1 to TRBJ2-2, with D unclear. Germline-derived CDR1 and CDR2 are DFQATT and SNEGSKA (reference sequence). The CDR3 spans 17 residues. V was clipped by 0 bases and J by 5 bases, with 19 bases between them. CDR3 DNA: TGCAGTGCTAGAGACCCTCGGGCGTCTGGGGTAACCGGGGAGCTGTTTTTT. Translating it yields CSARDPRASGVTGELFF.

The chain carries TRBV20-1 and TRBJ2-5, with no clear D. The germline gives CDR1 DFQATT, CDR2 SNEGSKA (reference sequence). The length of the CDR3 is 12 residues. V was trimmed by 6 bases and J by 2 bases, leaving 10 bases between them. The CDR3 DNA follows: TGCAGTGCGCCGATGGTGCAAGAGACCCAGTACTTC. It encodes CSAPMVQETQYF.

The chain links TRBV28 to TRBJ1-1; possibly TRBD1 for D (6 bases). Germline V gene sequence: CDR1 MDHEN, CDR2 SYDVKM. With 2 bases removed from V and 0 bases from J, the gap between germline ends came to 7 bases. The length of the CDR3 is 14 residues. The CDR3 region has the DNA TGTGCCAGCAGTTTAGCAGGGGTGAACACTGAAGCTTTCTTT. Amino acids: CASSLAGVNTEAFF.

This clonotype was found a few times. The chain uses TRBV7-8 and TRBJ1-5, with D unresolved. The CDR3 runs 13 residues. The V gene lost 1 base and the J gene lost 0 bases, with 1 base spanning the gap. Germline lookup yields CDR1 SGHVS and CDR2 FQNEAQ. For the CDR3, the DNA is TGTGCCAGCAGCTTAGTTAGCAATCAGCCCCAGCATTTT. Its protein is CASSLVSNQPQHF.

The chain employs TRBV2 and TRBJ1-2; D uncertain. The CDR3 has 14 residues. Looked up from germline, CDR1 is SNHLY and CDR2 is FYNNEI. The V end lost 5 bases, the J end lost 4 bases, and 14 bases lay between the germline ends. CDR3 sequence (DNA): TGTGCCAGCAGTAAGTCCCCTACGGGCTATGGCTACACCTTC. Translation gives CASSKSPTGYGYTF.

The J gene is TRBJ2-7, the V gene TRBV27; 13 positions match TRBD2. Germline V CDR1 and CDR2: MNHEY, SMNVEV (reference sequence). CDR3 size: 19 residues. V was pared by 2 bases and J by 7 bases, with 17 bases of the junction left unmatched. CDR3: CASSLRPWGLAGSSREQYF. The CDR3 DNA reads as TGTGCCAGCAGTTTAAGGCCATGGGGACTAGCGGGATCGAGTCGGGAGCAGTACTTC.

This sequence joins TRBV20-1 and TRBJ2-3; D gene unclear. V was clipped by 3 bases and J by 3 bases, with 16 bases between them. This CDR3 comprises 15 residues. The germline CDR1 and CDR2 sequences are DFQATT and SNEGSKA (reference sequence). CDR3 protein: CSARPPRHPTDTQYF. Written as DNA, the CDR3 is TGCAGTGCTAGGCCCCCCCGCCATCCGACAGATACGCAGTATTTT.

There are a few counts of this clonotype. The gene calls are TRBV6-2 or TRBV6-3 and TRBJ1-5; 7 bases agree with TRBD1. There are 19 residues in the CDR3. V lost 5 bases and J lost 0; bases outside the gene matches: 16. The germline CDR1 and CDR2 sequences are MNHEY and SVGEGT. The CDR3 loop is CASSHPGTDALYSNQPQHF. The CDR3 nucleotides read TGTGCCAGCAGTCACCCCGGGACAGACGCCTTGTATAGCAATCAGCCCCAGCATTTT.

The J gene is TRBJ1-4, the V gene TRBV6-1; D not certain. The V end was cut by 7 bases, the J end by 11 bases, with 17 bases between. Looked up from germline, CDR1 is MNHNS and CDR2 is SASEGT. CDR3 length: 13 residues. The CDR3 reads CASTLGPSEKLFF. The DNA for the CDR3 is TGTGCCAGCACCTTAGGGCCGAGTGAGAAACTGTTTTTT.

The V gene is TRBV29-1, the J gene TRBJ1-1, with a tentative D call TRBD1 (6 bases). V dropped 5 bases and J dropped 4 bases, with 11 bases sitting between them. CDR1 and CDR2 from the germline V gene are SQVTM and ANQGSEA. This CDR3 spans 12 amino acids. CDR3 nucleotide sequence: TGCAGCGTTTCCGAGGGGGGCACTGAAGCTTTCTTT. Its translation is CSVSEGGTEAFF.

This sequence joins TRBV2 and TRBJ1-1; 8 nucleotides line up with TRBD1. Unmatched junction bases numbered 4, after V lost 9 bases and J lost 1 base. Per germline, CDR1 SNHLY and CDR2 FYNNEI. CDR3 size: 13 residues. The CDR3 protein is CARRTGPNTEAFF. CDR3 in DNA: TGTGCCAGGAGGACAGGGCCGAACACTGAAGCTTTCTTT.

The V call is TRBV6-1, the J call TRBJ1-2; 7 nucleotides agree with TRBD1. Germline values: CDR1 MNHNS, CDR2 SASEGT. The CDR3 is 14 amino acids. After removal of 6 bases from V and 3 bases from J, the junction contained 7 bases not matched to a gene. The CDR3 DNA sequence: TGTGCCAGCAGGCCCAGGGGGACTCACTATGGCTACACCTTC. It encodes CASRPRGTHYGYTF.

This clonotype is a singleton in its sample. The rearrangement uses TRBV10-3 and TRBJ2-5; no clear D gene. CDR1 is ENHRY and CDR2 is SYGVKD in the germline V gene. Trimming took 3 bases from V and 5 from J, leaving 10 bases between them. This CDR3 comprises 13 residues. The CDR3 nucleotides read TGTGCCATCAGTGATACCCTCCGGGAGACCCAGTACTTC. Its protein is CAISDTLRETQYF.

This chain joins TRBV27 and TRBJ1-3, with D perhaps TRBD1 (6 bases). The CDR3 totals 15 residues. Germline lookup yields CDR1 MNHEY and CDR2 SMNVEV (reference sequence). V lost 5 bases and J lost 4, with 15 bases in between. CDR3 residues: CASSTTGIQGNTIYF. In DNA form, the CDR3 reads TGTGCCAGCAGTACGACAGGCATTCAGGGAAACACCATATATTTT.